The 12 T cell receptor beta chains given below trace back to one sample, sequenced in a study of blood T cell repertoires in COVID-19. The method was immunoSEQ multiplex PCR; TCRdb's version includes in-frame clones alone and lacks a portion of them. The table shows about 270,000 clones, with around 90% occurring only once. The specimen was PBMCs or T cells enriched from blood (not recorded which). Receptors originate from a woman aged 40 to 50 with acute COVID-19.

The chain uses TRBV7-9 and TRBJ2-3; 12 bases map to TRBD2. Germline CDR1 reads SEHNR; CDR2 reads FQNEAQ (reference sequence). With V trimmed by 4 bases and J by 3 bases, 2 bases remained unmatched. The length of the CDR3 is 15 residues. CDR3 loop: CASSSSGRATDTQYF. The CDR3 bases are TGTGCCAGCAGCTCTAGCGGGAGGGCAACAGATACGCAGTATTTT.

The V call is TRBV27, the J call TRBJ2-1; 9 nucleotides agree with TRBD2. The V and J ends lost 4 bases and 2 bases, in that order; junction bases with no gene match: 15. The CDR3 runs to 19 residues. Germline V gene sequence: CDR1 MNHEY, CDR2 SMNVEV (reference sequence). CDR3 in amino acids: CASSSRWVSGSATYNEQFF. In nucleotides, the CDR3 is TGTGCCAGCAGTTCCCGCTGGGTTAGCGGGAGTGCGACCTACAATGAGCAGTTCTTC.

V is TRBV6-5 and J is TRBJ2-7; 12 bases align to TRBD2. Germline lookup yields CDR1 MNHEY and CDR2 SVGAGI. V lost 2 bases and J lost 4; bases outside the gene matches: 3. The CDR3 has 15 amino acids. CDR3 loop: CASSYRLAGEYEQYF. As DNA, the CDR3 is TGTGCCAGCAGTTACCGACTAGCGGGAGAGTACGAGCAGTACTTC.

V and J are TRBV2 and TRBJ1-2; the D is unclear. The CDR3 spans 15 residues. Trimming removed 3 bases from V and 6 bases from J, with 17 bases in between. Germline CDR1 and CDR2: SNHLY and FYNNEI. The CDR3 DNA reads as TGTGCCAGCAGTGAGTTGGAACTCGCAGCGGATGGCTACACCTTC. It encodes CASSELELAADGYTF.

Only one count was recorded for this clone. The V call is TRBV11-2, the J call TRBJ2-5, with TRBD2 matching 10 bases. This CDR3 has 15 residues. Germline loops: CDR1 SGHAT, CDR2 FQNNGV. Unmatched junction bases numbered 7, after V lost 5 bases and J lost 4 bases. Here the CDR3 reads CASSPLAGFSETQYF. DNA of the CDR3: TGTGCCAGCAGCCCACTAGCGGGGTTTTCAGAGACCCAGTACTTC.

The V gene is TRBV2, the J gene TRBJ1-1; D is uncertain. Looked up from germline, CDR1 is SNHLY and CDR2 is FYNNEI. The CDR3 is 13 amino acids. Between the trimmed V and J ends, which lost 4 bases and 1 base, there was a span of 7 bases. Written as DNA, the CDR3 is TGTGCCAGCAGTGTGGGCCAGAACACTGAAGCTTTCTTT. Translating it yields CASSVGQNTEAFF.

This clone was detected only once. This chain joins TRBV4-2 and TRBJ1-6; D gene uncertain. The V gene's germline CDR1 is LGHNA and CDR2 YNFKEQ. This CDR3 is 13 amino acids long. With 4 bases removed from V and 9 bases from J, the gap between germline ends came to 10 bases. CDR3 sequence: CASSLQEASPLHF. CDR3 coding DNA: TGTGCCAGCAGCCTCCAGGAGGCTTCACCCCTCCACTTT.

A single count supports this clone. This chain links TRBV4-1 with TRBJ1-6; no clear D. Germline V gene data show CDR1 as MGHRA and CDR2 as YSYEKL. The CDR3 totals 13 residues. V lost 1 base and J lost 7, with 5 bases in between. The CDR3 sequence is CASSQVINSPLHF. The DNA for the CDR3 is TGCGCCAGCAGCCAAGTAATAAATTCACCCCTCCACTTT.

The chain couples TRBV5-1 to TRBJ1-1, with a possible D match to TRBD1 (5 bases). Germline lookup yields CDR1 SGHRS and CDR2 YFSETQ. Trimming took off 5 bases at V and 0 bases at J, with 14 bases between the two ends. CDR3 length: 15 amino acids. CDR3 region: CASRPLTAMNTEAFF. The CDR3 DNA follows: TGCGCCAGCAGGCCACTGACAGCTATGAACACTGAAGCTTTCTTT.

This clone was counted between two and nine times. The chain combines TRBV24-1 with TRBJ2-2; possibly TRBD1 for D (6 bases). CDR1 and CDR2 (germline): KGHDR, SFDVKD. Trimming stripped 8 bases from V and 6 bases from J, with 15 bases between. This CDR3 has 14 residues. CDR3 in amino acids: CATTQGGLSGELFF. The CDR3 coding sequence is TGTGCCACCACTCAAGGGGGTTTGTCCGGGGAGCTGTTTTTT.

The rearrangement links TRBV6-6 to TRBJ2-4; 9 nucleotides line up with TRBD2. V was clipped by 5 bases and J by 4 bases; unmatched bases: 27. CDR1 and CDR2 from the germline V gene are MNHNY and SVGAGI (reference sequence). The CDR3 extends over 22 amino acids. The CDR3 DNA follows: TGTGCCAGCAGTCCAACGGTCCTAGCGGGATTCTCGGCAACCGGGGGAAAAAACATTCAGTACTTC. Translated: CASSPTVLAGFSATGGKNIQYF.

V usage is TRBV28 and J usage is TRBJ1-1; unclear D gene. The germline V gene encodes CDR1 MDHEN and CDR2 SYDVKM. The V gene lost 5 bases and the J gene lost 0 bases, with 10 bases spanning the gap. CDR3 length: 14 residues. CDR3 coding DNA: TGTGCCAGCAGTAGGGCGGGCGTGAACACTGAAGCTTTCTTT. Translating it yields CASSRAGVNTEAFF.